The T cell receptor beta chain described here comes from a study of beta chain features in type 1 diabetes. As for the study in general: Sorted cells from all samples, numbering almost 110 million, were examined.

Turning to this clone: No antigen is known for it.

The sequenced template was cDNA made from the entire isolated RNA. Generated by immunoSEQ multiplex PCR, the TCRdb table keeps only in-frame clones and is missing some. Here the sample spans over 150,000 clones, 6.5% to 8.5% being singletons. A heparinised blood draw that averaged about 0.11 L was obtained once from each donor. CD4+ cells of the naive, central memory, regulatory and stem cell-like memory types were sorted via CD45RO/CCR7/CD25/CD127/CD95/CD27. The study, taken as a whole, reports: Across all four CD4+ subsets, people with type 1 diabetes showed modestly shorter TCRB CDR3s. Sampled from patients, naive, central memory and Treg TCRB repertoires appeared more similar than those sampled from healthy donors.

The CDR3 is 15 amino acids. The J segment lost 3 bases and the V segment lost 5 bases, leaving 10 bases of the junction unmatched. Germline CDR1 and CDR2: LNHDA and SQIVND (reference sequence). The chain is built from TRBV19 and TRBJ2-7; 7 bases fit TRBD1. The material sequenced was central memory CD4+ T cells from blood. The sequence derives from a woman aged 18-29 years with type 1 diabetes. CDR3 coding DNA: TGTGCCAGTAGTGTCAGTCGGGACAGTGGCTACGAGCAGTACTTC. Encoded protein: CASSVSRDSGYEQYF.